Listed below are T cell receptor beta chains from one sample, sequenced in a study of radiation and T cells in renal cell carcinoma. The protocol was immunoSEQ multiplex PCR, while the TCRdb copy is restricted to in-frame clones and leaves out a portion. Of 130,000 or so clones in the sample, around four fifths are singletons; the top ten hold under 30%. Here the sequenced sample was blood, taken from a patient whose treatment included radiotherapy and nephrectomy. These TCRs come from a woman between 50 and 59 years old with renal cell carcinoma. Each CDR3 is given with its conserved first and last residue. The order of the fields is D gene, V gene, clone size, CDR3 length, J gene, CDR3 DNA, CDR3 protein. A D gene is named only where the DNA matches it firmly. Not all rows give a size; the values are once, few, many and, for expanded clones, a class.

NA	TRBV10-3	NA	12	TRBJ1-5	TGTGCCATCAGTGAGGGGGTGGGGCCCCAGCATTTT	CAISEGVGPQHF
NA	TRBV5-1	NA	15	TRBJ2-7	TGCGCCAGCAGCTTGTCGACAGGTACTCCCTACGAGCAGTACTTC	CASSLSTGTPYEQYF
NA	TRBV29-1	NA	15	TRBJ2-4	TGCAGCGTCCACTCGACGGGCTTAGCCAAAAACATTCAGTACTTC	CSVHSTGLAKNIQYF
TRBD1	TRBV6-5	NA	14	TRBJ2-5	TGTGCCAGCAGATGGACAGGGGAACAAGAGACCCAGTACTTC	CASRWTGEQETQYF
TRBD1	TRBV11-3	NA	15	TRBJ1-2	TGTGCCAGCAGCTTAGGGGACAGCGCTAACTATGGCTACACCTTC	CASSLGDSANYGYTF
NA	TRBV19	once	12	TRBJ2-7	TGTGCCAGTAGTGGGGGGTCCTACGAGCAGTACTTC	CASSGGSYEQYF
NA	TRBV20-1	few	11	TRBJ2-1	TGCAGTGCTCCCTGGGCGGCTGAGCAGTTCTTC	CSAPWAAEQFF
TRBD2	TRBV7-9	NA	15	TRBJ2-3	TGTGCCAGCAGCTTAGCGGGGACTAGCTGGGATACGCAGTATTTT	CASSLAGTSWDTQYF
TRBD1	TRBV2	NA	14	TRBJ1-2	TGTGCCAGCAGTTTTGGACAGGGGGCAGGAGGCTACACCTTC	CASSFGQGAGGYTF
TRBD1	TRBV6-5	NA	13	TRBJ2-7	TGTGCCAGCAGAACAGGGGGGACCTACGAGCAGTACTTC	CASRTGGTYEQYF
NA	TRBV4-3	NA	16	TRBJ2-7	TGCGCCAGCAGCCAAGATGGGCGGTCCTTCTTCTACGAGCAGTACTTC	CASSQDGRSFFYEQYF